What follows describes a single T cell receptor beta chain. The antigen is undetermined. This sample stems from a study of Ad26.COV2.S vaccination and SARS-CoV-2 variants. Study overall: The vaccine Ad26.COV2.S was put into the muscle once, or twice with 56 days between. Points from the study as a whole: Researchers cautioned that TCR breadth and depth analyses may have underestimated total T cell responses.

This CDR3 spans 17 amino acids. Per germline, CDR1 SGHNT and CDR2 YENEEA. With V trimmed by 1 base and J by 5 bases, 9 bases remained unmatched. The assay was immunoSEQ multiplex PCR, and TCRdb's table has in-frame clones only and misses some. The table lists 300,000 to 350,000 clones, roughly nine tenths of them singletons, with approximately 5.9% in the top ten. Treatment defined: some 19 received Ad26.COV2.S at low or high dose, single or two shots; 5 received placebo; per-sample allocation not given. Specimen acquisition occurred on day 63 following the initial vaccine or placebo injection. An Ad26 vector expressing Wuhan-strain SARS-CoV-2 spike constituted the vaccine.

The specimen comprised peripheral blood, sampled in a trial of Ad26.COV2.S vaccine versus placebo. V gene TRBV11-3 combines with J gene TRBJ2-3; the match to TRBD2 covers 10 bases. This TCR derives from a person between 18 and 59 years old who received the Ad26.COV2.S COVID-19 vaccine or a placebo. The DNA of the CDR3 is TGTGCCAGCAGCTTAGGGCGCGTAGCGGGAGGTAGAGATACGCAGTATTTT. Translating it yields CASSLGRVAGGRDTQYF.